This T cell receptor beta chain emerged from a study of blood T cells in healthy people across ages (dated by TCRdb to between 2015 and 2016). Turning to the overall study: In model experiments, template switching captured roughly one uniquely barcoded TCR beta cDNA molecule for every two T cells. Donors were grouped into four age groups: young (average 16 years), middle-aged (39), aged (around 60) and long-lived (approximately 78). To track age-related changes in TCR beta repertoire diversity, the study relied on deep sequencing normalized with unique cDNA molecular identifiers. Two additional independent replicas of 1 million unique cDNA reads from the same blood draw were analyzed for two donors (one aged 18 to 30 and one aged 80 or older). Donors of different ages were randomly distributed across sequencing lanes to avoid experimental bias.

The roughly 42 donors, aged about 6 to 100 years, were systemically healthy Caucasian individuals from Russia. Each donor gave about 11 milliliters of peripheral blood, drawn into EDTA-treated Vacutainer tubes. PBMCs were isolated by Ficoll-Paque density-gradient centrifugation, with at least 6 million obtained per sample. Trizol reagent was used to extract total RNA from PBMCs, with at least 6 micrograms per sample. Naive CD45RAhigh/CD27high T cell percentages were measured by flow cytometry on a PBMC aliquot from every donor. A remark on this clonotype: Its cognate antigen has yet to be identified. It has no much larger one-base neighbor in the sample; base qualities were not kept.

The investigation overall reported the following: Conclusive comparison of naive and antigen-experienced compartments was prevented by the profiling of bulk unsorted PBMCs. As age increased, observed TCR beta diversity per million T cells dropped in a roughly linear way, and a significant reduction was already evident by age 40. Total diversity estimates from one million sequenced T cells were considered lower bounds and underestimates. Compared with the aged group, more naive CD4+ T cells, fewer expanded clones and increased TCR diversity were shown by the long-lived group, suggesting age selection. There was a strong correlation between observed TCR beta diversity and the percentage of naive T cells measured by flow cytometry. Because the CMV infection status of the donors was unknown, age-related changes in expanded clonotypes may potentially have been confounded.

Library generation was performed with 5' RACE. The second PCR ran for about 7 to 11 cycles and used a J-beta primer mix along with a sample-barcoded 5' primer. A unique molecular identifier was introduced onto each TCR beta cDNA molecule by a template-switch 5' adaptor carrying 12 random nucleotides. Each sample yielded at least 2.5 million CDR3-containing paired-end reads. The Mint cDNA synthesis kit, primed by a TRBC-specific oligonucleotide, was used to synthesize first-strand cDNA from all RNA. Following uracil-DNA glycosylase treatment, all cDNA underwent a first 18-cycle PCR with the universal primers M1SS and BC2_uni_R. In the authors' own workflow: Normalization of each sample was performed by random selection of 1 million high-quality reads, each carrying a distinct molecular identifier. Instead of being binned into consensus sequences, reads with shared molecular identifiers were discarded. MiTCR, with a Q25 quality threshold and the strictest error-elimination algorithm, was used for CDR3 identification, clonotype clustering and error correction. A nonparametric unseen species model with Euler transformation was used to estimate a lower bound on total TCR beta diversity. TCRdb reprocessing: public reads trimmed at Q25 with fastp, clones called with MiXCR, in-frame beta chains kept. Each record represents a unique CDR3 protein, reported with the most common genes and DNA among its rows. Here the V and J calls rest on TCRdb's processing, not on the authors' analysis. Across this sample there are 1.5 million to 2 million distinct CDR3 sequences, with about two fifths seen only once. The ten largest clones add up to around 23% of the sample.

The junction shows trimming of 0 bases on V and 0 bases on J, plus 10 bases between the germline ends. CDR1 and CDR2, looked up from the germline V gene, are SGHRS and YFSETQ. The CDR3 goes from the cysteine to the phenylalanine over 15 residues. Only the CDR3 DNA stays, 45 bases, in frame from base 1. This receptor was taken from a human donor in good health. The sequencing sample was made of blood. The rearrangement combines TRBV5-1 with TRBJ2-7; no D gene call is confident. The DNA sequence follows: TGCGCCAGCAGCTTGGAACGCCTCAGCTCCTACGAGCAGTACTTC. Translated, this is CASSLERLSSYEQYF.